The sequence of this TCR beta chain was determined in a study of T cell repertoires in cytomegalovirus infection. Study context: The public TCR beta signatures pointed to both CMV infection and matching HLA type. Study conclusions and caveats: HLA-C-restricted CMV clonotypes gave the most frequent clonotype in two of eight donors. The cumulative frequency of public TCR beta families distinguished individuals who carried CMV together with the relevant HLA.

Using its own MiXCR run on the reads, TCRdb lists one record per CDR3 protein. The table shows approximately 110,000 distinct CDR3 sequences, with around 30% occurring only once. With respect to this clonotype: Its matching antigen is unknown.

The V end lost 4 bases, the J end lost 4 bases, and 11 bases lay between the germline ends. This CDR3 contains 14 residues. Germline-derived CDR1 and CDR2 are MGHRA and YSYEKL. The chain employs TRBV4-1 and TRBJ1-5; no definite D call. Material: CD8+ T cells from cultured PBMCs, obtained from culture after CMV antigen stimulation. This receptor was taken from a human donor in good health (CMV status not recorded). Some clones in this sample may be carry-over from other donors' samples. CDR3 residues: CASSPNRGNQPQHF. CDR3 DNA sequence: TGCGCCAGCAGCCCTAATCGGGGAAATCAGCCCCAGCATTTT.